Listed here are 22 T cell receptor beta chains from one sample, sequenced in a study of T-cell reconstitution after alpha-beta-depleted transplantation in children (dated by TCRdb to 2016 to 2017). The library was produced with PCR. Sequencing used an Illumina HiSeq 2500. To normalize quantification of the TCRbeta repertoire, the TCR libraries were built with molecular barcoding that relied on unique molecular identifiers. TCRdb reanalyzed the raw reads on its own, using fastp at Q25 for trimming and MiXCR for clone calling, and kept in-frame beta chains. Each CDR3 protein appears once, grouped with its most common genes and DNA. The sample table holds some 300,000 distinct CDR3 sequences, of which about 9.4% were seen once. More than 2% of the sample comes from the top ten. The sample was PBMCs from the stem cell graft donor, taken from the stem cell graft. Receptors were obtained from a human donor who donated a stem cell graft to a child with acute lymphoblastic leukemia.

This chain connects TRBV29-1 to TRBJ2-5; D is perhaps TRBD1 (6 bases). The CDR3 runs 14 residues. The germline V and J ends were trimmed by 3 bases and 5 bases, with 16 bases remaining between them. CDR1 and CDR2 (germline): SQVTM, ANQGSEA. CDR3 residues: CSVDGEGVGETQYF. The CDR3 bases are TGCAGCGTTGATGGCGAGGGGGTCGGGGAGACCCAGTACTTC.

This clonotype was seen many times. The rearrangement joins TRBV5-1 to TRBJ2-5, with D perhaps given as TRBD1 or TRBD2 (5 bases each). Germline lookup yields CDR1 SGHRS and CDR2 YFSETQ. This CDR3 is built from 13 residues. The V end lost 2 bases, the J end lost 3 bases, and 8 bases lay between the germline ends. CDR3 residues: CASSFGTEETQYF. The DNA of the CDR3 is TGCGCCAGCAGCTTCGGGACGGAAGAGACCCAGTACTTC. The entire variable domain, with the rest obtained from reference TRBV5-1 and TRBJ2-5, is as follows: KAGVTQTPRYLIKTRGQQVTLSCSPISGHRSVSWYQQTPGQGLQFLFEYFSETQRNKGNFPGRFSGRQFSNSRSEMNVSTLELGDSALYLCASSFGTEETQYFGPGTRLLVL.

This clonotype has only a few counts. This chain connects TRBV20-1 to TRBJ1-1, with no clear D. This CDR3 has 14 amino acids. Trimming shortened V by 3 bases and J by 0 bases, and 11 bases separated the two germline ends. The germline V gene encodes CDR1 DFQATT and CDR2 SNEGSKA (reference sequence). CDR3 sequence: CSASVPRLNTEAFF. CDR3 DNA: TGCAGTGCTAGCGTCCCCAGGCTGAACACTGAAGCTTTCTTT.

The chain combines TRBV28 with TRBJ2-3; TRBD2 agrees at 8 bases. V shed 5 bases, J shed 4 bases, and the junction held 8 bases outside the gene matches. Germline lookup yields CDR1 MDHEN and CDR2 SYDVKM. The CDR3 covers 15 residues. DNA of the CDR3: TGTGCCAGCAGTGCAGCGGGAGACGCTGCAGATACGCAGTATTTT. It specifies CASSAAGDAADTQYF.

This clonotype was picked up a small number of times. CDR3: CASSLTSGLTNTGELFF. For the CDR3, the DNA is TGTGCCAGCAGTTTAACTAGCGGGTTAACGAACACCGGGGAGCTGTTTTTT. The gene calls are TRBV12-3 or TRBV12-4 and TRBJ2-2; 9 nucleotides line up with TRBD2. The CDR3 contains 17 residues. V shed 2 bases and J 0 bases; nucleotides not matched to a gene: 4.

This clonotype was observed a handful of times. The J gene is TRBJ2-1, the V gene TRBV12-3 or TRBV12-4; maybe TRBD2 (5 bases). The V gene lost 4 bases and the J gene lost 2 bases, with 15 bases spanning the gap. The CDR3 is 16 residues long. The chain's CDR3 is CASSSGPDGTYNEQFF. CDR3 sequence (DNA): TGTGCCAGCAGTTCAGGTCCGGACGGGACCTACAATGAGCAGTTCTTC.

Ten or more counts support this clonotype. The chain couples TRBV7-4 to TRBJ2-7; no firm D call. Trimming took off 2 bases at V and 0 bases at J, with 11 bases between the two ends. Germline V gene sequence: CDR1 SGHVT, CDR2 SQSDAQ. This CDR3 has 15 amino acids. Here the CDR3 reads CASSLKGLSSYEQYF. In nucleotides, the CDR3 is TGTGCCAGCAGCTTAAAGGGCCTAAGCTCCTACGAGCAGTACTTC.

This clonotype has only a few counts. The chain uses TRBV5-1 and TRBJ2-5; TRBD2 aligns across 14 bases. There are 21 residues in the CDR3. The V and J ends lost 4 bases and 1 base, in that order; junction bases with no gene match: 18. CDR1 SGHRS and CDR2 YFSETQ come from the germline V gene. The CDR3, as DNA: TGCGCCAGCAGCCCAGTTTTTCCCGGGACTAGCGGGAGTAACCTCCAAGAGACCCAGTACTTC. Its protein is CASSPVFPGTSGSNLQETQYF.

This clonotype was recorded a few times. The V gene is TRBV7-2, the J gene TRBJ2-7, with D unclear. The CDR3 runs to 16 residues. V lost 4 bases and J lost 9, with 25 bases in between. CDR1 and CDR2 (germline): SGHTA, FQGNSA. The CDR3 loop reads CASSSKRGGPNSGQYF. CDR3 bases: TGTGCCAGCAGCTCCAAACGTGGCGGCCCCAATAGTGGGCAGTACTTC.

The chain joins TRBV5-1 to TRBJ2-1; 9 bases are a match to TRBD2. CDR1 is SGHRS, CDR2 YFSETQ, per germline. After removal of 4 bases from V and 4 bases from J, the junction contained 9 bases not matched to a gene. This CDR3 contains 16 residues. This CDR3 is CASSAVAGEGYNEQFF. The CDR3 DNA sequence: TGCGCCAGCAGCGCAGTAGCGGGAGAGGGATACAATGAGCAGTTCTTC.

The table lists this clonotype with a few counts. The CDR3 here is CATKAGGNNQPQHF. The CDR3 coding sequence is TGTGCCACCAAAGCAGGGGGAAACAATCAGCCCCAGCATTTT. This chain uses TRBV24-1 with TRBJ1-5; 7 bases are a match to TRBD1. This CDR3 spans 14 amino acids. The trim removed 8 bases at V and 3 bases at J, leaving 6 bases unmatched. Germline V CDR1 and CDR2: KGHDR, SFDVKD.

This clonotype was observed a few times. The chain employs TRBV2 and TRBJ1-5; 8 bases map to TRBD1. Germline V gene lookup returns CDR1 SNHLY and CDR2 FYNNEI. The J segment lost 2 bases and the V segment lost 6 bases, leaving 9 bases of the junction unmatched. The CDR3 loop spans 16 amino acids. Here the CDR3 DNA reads TGTGCCAGCAGCGCTTCAGGGGGCAGGGGCAATCAGCCCCAGCATTTT. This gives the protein CASSASGGRGNQPQHF.

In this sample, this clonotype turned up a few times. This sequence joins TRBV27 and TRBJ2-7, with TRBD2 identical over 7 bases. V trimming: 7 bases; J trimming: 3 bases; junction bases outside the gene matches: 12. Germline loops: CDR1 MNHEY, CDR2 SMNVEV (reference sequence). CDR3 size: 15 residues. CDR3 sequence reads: CASTLGAGTLYEQYF. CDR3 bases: TGTGCCAGCACCTTAGGAGCGGGAACGCTCTACGAGCAGTACTTC.

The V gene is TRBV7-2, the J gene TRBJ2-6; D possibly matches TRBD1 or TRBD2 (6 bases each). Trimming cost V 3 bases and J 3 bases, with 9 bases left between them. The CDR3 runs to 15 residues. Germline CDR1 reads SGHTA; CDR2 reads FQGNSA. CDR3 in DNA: TGTGCCAGCAGCTTTCGGGGGCTTGGGGCCAACGTCCTGACTTTC. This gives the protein CASSFRGLGANVLTF.

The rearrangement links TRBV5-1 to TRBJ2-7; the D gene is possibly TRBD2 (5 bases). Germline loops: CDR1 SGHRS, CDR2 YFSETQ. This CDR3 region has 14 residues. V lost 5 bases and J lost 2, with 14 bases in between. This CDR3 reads CASRYYGGTYEQYF. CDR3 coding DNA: TGCGCCAGCAGGTACTATGGAGGAACCTACGAGCAGTACTTC.

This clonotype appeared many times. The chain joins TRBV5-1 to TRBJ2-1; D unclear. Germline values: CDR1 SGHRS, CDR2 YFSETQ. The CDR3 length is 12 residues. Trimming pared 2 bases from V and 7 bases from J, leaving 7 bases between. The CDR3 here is CASSLMGNEQFF. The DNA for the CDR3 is TGCGCCAGCAGCTTAATGGGAAATGAGCAGTTCTTC. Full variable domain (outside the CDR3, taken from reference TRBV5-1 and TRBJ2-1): KAGVTQTPRYLIKTRGQQVTLSCSPISGHRSVSWYQQTPGQGLQFLFEYFSETQRNKGNFPGRFSGRQFSNSRSEMNVSTLELGDSALYLCASSLMGNEQFFGPGTRLTVL.

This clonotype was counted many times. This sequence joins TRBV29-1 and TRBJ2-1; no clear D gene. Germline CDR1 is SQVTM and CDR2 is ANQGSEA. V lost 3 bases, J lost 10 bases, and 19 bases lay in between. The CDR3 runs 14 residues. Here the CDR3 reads CSVDARRGSVEQFF. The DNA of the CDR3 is TGCAGCGTTGACGCGCGACGAGGATCGGTCGAGCAGTTCTTC.

This chain's CDR3 is CASSVGLAGTGELFF. As DNA, the CDR3 is TGTGCCAGCAGTGTCGGGCTAGCGGGAACCGGGGAGCTGTTTTTT. The chain joins TRBV2 to TRBJ2-2; 9 bases match TRBD2. This CDR3 is built from 15 residues. CDR1 SNHLY and CDR2 FYNNEI come from the germline V gene. Trimming removed 4 bases from V and 5 bases from J; junction bases left unmatched: 5.

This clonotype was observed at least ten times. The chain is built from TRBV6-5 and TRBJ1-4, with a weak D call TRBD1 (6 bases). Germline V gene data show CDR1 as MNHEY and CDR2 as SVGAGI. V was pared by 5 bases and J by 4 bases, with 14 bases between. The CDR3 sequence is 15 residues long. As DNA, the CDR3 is TGTGCCAGCAGTCACATGACAGGACTTAATGAAAAACTGTTTTTT. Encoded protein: CASSHMTGLNEKLFF.

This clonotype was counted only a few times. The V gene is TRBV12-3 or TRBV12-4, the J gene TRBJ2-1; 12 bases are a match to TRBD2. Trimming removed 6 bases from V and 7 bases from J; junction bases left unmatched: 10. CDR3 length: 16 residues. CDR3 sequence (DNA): TGTGCCAGCAGCCGCGGACTAGCGGGACCCTCAAATGAGCAGTTCTTC. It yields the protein CASSRGLAGPSNEQFF.

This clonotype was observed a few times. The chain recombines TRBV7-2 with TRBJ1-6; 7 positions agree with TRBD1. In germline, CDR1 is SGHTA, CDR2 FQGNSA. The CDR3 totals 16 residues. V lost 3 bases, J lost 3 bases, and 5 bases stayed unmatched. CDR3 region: CASSFPGGGYNSPLHF. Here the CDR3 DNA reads TGTGCCAGCAGCTTTCCAGGGGGGGGCTATAATTCACCCCTCCACTTT. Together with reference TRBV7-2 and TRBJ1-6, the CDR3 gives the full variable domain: GAGVSQSPSNKVTEKGKDVELRCDPISGHTALYWYRQSLGQGLEFLIYFQGNSAPDKSGLPSDRFSAERTGGSVSTLTIQRTQQEDSAVYLCASSFPGGGYNSPLHFGNGTRLTVT.

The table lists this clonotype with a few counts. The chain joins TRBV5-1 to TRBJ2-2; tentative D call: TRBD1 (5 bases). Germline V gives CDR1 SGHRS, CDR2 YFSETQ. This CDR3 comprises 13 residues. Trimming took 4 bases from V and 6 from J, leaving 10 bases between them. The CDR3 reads CASSPLGAGELFF. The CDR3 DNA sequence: TGCGCCAGCAGCCCGCTAGGGGCCGGGGAGCTGTTTTTT.